One sample yielded the 5 T cell receptor beta chains listed below, sequenced in a study of T cell responses to AZD1222 COVID-19 vaccine. TCRdb's copy holds only in-frame clones and misses some; the assay was immunoSEQ multiplex PCR. The data contain under 150,000 clones, around 88% of them singletons. Sequenced material: peripheral blood, taken 28 days after the second AZD1222 dose. The receptors here all came from an adult who received the AZD1222 COVID-19 vaccine.

The chain links TRBV2 to TRBJ1-1, with D maybe TRBD1 (6 bases). Deletions cut 6 bases from V and 3 bases from J, with 23 bases between. This CDR3 is 17 amino acids long. CDR1 is SNHLY and CDR2 is FYNNEI in the germline V gene. CDR3 bases: TGTGCCAGCAGCTGGGGGGTACAGGGTAGGGTCGACACTGAAGCTTTCTTT. Encoded protein: CASSWGVQGRVDTEAFF.

The chain has TRBV7-9 and TRBJ1-5; D uncertain. The V and J ends lost 5 bases and 1 base respectively, with 6 bases between them. The CDR3 consists of 13 residues. Germline V gene sequence: CDR1 SEHNR, CDR2 FQNEAQ (reference sequence). The CDR3 region is CASSPSSNQPQHF. The CDR3 DNA sequence: TGTGCCAGCAGCCCTTCGAGCAATCAGCCCCAGCATTTT.

The sample holds one count of this clone. The rearrangement uses TRBV5-1 and TRBJ2-1, with D possibly being TRBD1 (6 bases). Trimming left V 0 bases short and J 0 bases short, with 16 bases between. The CDR3 is 18 residues long. Germline CDR1 SGHRS, CDR2 YFSETQ. The CDR3 DNA follows: TGCGCCAGCAGCTTGGTAGGACAGCGGAAGAGCTCCTACAATGAGCAGTTCTTC. This encodes CASSLVGQRKSSYNEQFF.

As DNA, the CDR3 is TGTGCCAGCAGCTTAGATTCGTGGGGCCCGGGGGCTTTCTTT. Translating it yields CASSLDSWGPGAFF. The chain is built from TRBV11-2 and TRBJ1-1, with a tentative D call TRBD1 (5 bases). V was clipped by 0 bases and J by 11 bases, with 16 bases between them. The CDR3 sequence is 14 residues long. Germline V gives CDR1 SGHAT, CDR2 FQNNGV.

The gene calls are TRBV9 and TRBJ1-3, with TRBD1 matching 7 bases. The length of the CDR3 is 15 residues. Trimming removed 4 bases from V and 0 bases from J; junction bases left unmatched: 4. Germline V gene data show CDR1 as SGDLS and CDR2 as YYNGEE. This CDR3 reads CASSPGGVSGNTIYF. For the CDR3, the DNA is TGTGCCAGCAGCCCAGGGGGTGTCTCTGGAAACACCATATATTTT.